The 9 T cell receptor beta chains listed next were all sequenced from one sample in a study of blood T cell repertoires in COVID-19. This table comes from immunoSEQ multiplex PCR, and its TCRdb copy is limited to in-frame clones, with some not included. Here the sample spans 200,000 to 250,000 clones, around 80% being singletons. Input material: peripheral blood. The receptors here all came from a woman older than 75 with active or convalescent COVID-19.

The rearrangement uses TRBV7-2 and TRBJ2-1; D is unresolved. Looked up from germline, CDR1 is SGHTA and CDR2 is FQGNSA. Trimming pared 6 bases from V and 8 bases from J, leaving 17 bases between. The CDR3 loop spans 14 amino acids. The CDR3 reads CASSVDSNTHEQFF. CDR3 nucleotide sequence: TGTGCCAGCAGTGTAGACTCCAACACACATGAGCAGTTCTTC. The variable domain in full, completed from reference TRBV7-2 and TRBJ2-1, reads GAGVSQSPSNKVTEKGKDVELRCDPISGHTALYWYRQSLGQGLEFLIYFQGNSAPDKSGLPSDRFSAERTGGSVSTLTIQRTQQEDSAVYLCASSVDSNTHEQFFGPGTRLTVL.

This clone is a singleton in its sample. The chain carries TRBV5-5 and TRBJ1-6, with D maybe TRBD1 (6 bases). The CDR3 is made up of 16 amino acids. CDR1 is SGHKS, CDR2 YYEKEE, per germline (reference sequence). The V and J ends lost 1 base and 7 bases respectively, with 15 bases between them. DNA for the CDR3: TGTGCCAGCAGCTTGAGTGTTTCCAGGGGAAATTCACCCCTCCACTTT. Translating gives CASSLSVSRGNSPLHF.

The chain carries TRBV18 and TRBJ2-7; 10 bases match TRBD1. The trim removed 6 bases at V and 4 bases at J, leaving 9 bases unmatched. The CDR3 runs 15 residues. Germline assignment: CDR1 KGHSH and CDR2 LQKENI. The CDR3 reads CASSPGQGVNYEQYF. The CDR3 coding sequence is TGTGCCAGCTCGCCAGGACAGGGGGTTAATTACGAGCAGTACTTC.

This sequence joins TRBV28 and TRBJ2-1; D is unclear. V was trimmed by 3 bases and J by 5 bases, leaving 14 bases between them. The CDR3 sequence is 15 residues long. Germline V gene data show CDR1 as MDHEN and CDR2 as SYDVKM. The CDR3 protein is CASSFSGLQNNEQFF. The CDR3 DNA follows: TGTGCCAGCAGTTTCTCTGGGCTACAAAACAATGAGCAGTTCTTC.

V and J are TRBV11-2 and TRBJ2-1; TRBD2 matches at 10 bases. The CDR3 spans 15 residues. Germline V gives CDR1 SGHAT, CDR2 FQNNGV. V dropped 5 bases and J dropped 7; count of bases not matched to a gene: 8. This chain's CDR3 is CASSARLAGQNEQFF. CDR3 DNA: TGTGCCAGCAGCGCCAGACTAGCGGGTCAGAATGAGCAGTTCTTC.

V and J are TRBV12-5 and TRBJ2-5; 14 bases are shared with TRBD2. The ends lost 0 bases at V and 5 bases at J; junction bases unmatched: 5. This CDR3 has 17 amino acids. Germline V gives CDR1 LGHNT, CDR2 FRNRAP. The CDR3 loop is CASGLVGTSGRVETQYF. The DNA of the CDR3 is TGTGCTAGTGGTTTGGTGGGGACTAGCGGGAGAGTGGAGACCCAGTACTTC.

The chain has TRBV4-1 and TRBJ2-7, with 10 nucleotides matching TRBD2. The CDR3 loop spans 16 amino acids. The V gene end was trimmed by 3 bases and the J gene end by 2 bases; junction bases not matched to a gene: 7. Germline loops: CDR1 MGHRA, CDR2 YSYEKL. The CDR3 loop reads CASSQGLAGVPYEQYF. CDR3 nucleotide sequence: TGCGCCAGCAGCCAGGGCCTAGCGGGAGTCCCCTACGAGCAGTACTTC.

V usage is TRBV9 and J usage is TRBJ2-1; TRBD2 matches 8 bases. Germline V gene data show CDR1 as SGDLS and CDR2 as YYNGEE. V was pared by 3 bases and J by 9 bases, with 8 bases of the junction left unmatched. This CDR3 contains 14 residues. The CDR3 is CASSERLAMGEQFF. Written as DNA, the CDR3 is TGTGCCAGCAGCGAGAGACTAGCGATGGGTGAGCAGTTCTTC. Combining the CDR3 with reference TRBV9 and TRBJ2-1 gives the whole variable domain DSGVTQTPKHLITATGQRVTLRCSPRSGDLSVYWYQQSLDQGLQFLIQYYNGEERAKGNILERFSAQQFPDLHSELNLSSLELGDSALYFCASSERLAMGEQFFGPGTRLTVL.

The rearrangement joins TRBV4-3 to TRBJ1-5; D is unresolved. V was trimmed by 4 bases and J by 5 bases, leaving 9 bases between them. This CDR3 region has 13 residues. Germline-derived CDR1 and CDR2 are LGHNA and YSLEER. CDR3 sequence: CASSPNRDQPQHF. CDR3 sequence (DNA): TGCGCCAGCAGCCCGAACAGAGATCAGCCCCAGCATTTT.